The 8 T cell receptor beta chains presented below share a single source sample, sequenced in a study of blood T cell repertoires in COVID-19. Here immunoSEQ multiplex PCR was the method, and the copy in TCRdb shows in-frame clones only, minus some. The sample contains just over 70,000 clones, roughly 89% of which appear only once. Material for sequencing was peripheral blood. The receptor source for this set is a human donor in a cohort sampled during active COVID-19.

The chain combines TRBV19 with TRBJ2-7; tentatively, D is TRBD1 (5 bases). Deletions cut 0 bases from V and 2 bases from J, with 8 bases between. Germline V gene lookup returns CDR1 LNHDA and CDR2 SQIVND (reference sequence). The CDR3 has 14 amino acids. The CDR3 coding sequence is TGTGCCAGTAGTATAGAGGGGCAGACCTACGAGCAGTACTTC. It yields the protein CASSIEGQTYEQYF.

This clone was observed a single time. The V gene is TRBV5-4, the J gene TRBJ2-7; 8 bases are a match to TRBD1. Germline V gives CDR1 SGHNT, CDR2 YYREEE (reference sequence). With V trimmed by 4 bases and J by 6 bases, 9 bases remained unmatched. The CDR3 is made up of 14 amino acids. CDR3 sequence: CASSTDRVAPEQYF. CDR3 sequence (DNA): TGTGCCAGCAGCACGGACAGGGTAGCACCCGAGCAGTACTTC. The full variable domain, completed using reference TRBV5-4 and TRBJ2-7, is ETGVTQSPTHLIKTRGQQVTLRCSSQSGHNTVSWYQQALGQGPQFIFQYYREEENGRGNFPPRFSGLQFPNYSSELNVNALELDDSALYLCASSTDRVAPEQYFGPGTRLTVT.

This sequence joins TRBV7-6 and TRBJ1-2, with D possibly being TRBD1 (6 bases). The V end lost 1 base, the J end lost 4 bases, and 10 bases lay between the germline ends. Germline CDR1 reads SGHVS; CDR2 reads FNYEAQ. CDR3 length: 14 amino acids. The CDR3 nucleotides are TGTGCCAGCAGCTTAGGAGGGGGTGTCTATGGCTACACCTTC. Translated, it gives CASSLGGGVYGYTF.

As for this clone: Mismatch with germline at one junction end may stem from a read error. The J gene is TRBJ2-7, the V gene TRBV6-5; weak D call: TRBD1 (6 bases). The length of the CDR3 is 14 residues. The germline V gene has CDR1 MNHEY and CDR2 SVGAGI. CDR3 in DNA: TGTGCCAGCAGTACAGGGTTGACTTCCTTCGAGCAGTACTTC. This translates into CASSTGLTSFEQYF.

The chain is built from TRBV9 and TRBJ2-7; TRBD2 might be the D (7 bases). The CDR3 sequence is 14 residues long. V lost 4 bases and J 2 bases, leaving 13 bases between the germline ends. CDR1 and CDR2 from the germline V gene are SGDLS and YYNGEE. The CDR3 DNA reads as TGTGCCAGCAGCCTTGGGGGGGGCACCTACGAGCAGTACTTC. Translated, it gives CASSLGGGTYEQYF. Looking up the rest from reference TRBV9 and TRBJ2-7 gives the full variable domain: DSGVTQTPKHLITATGQRVTLRCSPRSGDLSVYWYQQSLDQGLQFLIQYYNGEERAKGNILERFSAQQFPDLHSELNLSSLELGDSALYFCASSLGGGTYEQYFGPGTRLTVT.

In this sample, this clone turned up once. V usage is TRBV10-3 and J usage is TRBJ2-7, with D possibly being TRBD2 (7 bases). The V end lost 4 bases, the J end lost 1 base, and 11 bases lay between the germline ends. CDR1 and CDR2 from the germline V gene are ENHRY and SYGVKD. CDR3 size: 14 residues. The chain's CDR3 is CAISGGGPSYEQYF. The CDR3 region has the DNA TGTGCCATCAGTGGGGGGGGCCCATCCTACGAGCAGTACTTC.

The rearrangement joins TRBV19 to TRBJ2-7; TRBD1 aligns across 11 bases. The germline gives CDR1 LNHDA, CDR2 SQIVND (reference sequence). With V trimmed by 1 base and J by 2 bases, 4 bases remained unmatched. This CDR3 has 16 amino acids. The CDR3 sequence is CASSIAGQGAAYEQYF. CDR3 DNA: TGTGCCAGTAGTATAGCCGGACAGGGGGCCGCCTACGAGCAGTACTTC. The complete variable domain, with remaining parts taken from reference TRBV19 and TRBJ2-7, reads DGGITQSPKYLFRKEGQNVTLSCEQNLNHDAMYWYRQDPGQGLRLIYYSQIVNDFQKGDIAEGYSVSREKKESFPLTVTSAQKNPTAFYLCASSIAGQGAAYEQYFGPGTRLTVT.

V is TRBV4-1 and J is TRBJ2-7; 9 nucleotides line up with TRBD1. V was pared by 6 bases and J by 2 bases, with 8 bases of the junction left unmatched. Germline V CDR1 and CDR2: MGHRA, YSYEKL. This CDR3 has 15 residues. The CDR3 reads CASSIGQGSPYEQYF. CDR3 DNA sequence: TGCGCCAGCAGTATCGGACAGGGGAGCCCCTACGAGCAGTACTTC.